One and the same sample provided the 20 T cell receptor beta chains below, sequenced in a study of T cell repertoires in cytomegalovirus infection. TCRdb reanalysed the reads using MiXCR and keeps one entry per CDR3 protein. The table has approximately 130,000 distinct CDR3 sequences, approximately 9.2% seen once; the top ten hold over 9.5%. Sequencing input: PBMCs. The receptors stem from a human donor in good health (CMV status not recorded). Some clones in this sample may be carry-over from other donors' samples.

The chain recombines TRBV20-1 with TRBJ2-3; no firm D call. There are 14 residues in the CDR3. Trimming removed 5 bases from V and 10 bases from J, with 22 bases in between. Per germline, CDR1 DFQATT and CDR2 SNEGSKA (reference sequence). CDR3 in DNA: TGCAGTGCTCCGGTCCAGGAACCAGTGAGTTCGCAGTATTTT. Encoded protein: CSAPVQEPVSSQYF.

The sample holds a few counts of this clonotype. The chain combines TRBV20-1 with TRBJ1-1, with TRBD1 as a possible D gene (6 bases). Trimming stripped 3 bases from V and 0 bases from J, with 14 bases between. This CDR3 comprises 15 residues. The germline V gene has CDR1 DFQATT and CDR2 SNEGSKA (reference sequence). The CDR3 reads CSASPGGRMNTEAFF. In DNA form, the CDR3 reads TGCAGTGCTAGCCCTGGGGGCCGCATGAACACTGAAGCTTTCTTT.

This clonotype was detected ten times or more. The V and J genes are TRBV5-5 and TRBJ1-1; maybe TRBD1 (6 bases). V gave up 3 bases and J gave up 1 base, with 13 bases separating them. The germline V gene has CDR1 SGHKS and CDR2 YYEKEE (reference sequence). The CDR3 contains 15 residues. CDR3 sequence reads: CASSWPLQGNTEAFF. The DNA of the CDR3 is TGTGCCAGCAGCTGGCCCTTACAGGGGAACACTGAAGCTTTCTTT.

This clonotype was detected ten times or more. The chain combines TRBV7-8 with TRBJ2-1; D is possibly TRBD2 (5 bases). Trimming pared 1 base from V and 3 bases from J, leaving 13 bases between. CDR1 SGHVS and CDR2 FQNEAQ come from the germline V gene. This CDR3 contains 16 residues. DNA for the CDR3: TGTGCCAGCAGCTTAGATTTCCAGCGGATCTACAATGAGCAGTTCTTC. Translated: CASSLDFQRIYNEQFF.

In its sample, this clonotype was seen many times. This chain links TRBV7-2 with TRBJ1-5; D is undetermined. Trimming shortened V by 6 bases and J by 2 bases, and 11 bases separated the two germline ends. CDR3 length equals 14 residues. CDR1 is SGHTA, CDR2 FQGNSA, per germline. For the CDR3, the DNA is TGTGCCAGCAGGTATCGGGAGGGCAATCAGCCCCAGCATTTT. It encodes CASRYREGNQPQHF.

This clonotype was seen at least ten times. V gene TRBV28 combines with J gene TRBJ2-5; 7 bases line up with TRBD1. The CDR3 is made up of 12 amino acids. Trimming removed 9 bases from V and 5 bases from J; junction bases left unmatched: 6. CDR1 is MDHEN and CDR2 is SYDVKM in the germline V gene. DNA of the CDR3: TGTGCCAGTAGCAGGGGGATCGAGACCCAGTACTTC. As protein: CASSRGIETQYF. Looking up the rest from reference TRBV28 and TRBJ2-5 gives the full variable domain: DVKVTQSSRYLVKRTGEKVFLECVQDMDHENMFWYRQDPGLGLRLIYFSYDVKMKEKGDIPEGYSVSREKKERFSLILESASTNQTSMYLCASSRGIETQYFGPGTRLLVL.

This clonotype was found many times. The gene calls are TRBV7-2 and TRBJ2-2; D not certain. Germline V CDR1 and CDR2: SGHTA, FQGNSA. Trimming cost V 1 base and J 4 bases, with 7 bases left between them. This CDR3 contains 14 residues. CDR3 DNA: TGTGCCAGCAGCTTAGACTACACCACCGGGGAGCTGTTTTTT. It yields the protein CASSLDYTTGELFF. Using reference TRBV7-2 and TRBJ2-2 for the parts outside the CDR3, the full variable domain is GAGVSQSPSNKVTEKGKDVELRCDPISGHTALYWYRQSLGQGLEFLIYFQGNSAPDKSGLPSDRFSAERTGGSVSTLTIQRTQQEDSAVYLCASSLDYTTGELFFGEGSRLTVL.

The table lists this clonotype with a few counts. This chain links TRBV2 with TRBJ1-1; D remains ambiguous. Between the trimmed V and J ends, which lost 4 bases and 5 bases, there was a span of 11 bases. CDR1 is SNHLY, CDR2 FYNNEI, per germline. The CDR3 runs to 13 residues. This CDR3 reads CASSVRRGTEAFF. The CDR3 DNA reads as TGTGCCAGCAGTGTACGGAGAGGTACTGAAGCTTTCTTT.

This clonotype has a count of ten or more. The gene calls are TRBV6-6 and TRBJ2-5, with D unclear. The CDR3 extends over 15 amino acids. V lost 2 bases, J lost 5 bases, and 15 bases lay in between. Germline V gene lookup returns CDR1 MNHNY and CDR2 SVGAGI (reference sequence). The CDR3 DNA reads as TGTGCCAGCAGTTACACCCCCACCAAAGGGGAGACCCAGTACTTC. The encoded protein is CASSYTPTKGETQYF.

This clonotype was picked up many times. The chain uses TRBV7-9 and TRBJ2-5; D perhaps matches TRBD1 (7 bases). V lost 7 bases and J lost 2, with 11 bases in between. This CDR3 is built from 13 residues. From germline, CDR1 is SEHNR and CDR2 FQNEAQ (reference sequence). CDR3 sequence (DNA): TGTGCCAGCACGGAGGGGGCTCAAGAGACCCAGTACTTC. It codes for CASTEGAQETQYF.

At least ten counts were recorded for this clonotype. V and J are TRBV5-6 and TRBJ2-5, with D unclear. CDR3 length: 15 amino acids. Trimming removed 2 bases from V and 2 bases from J, with 13 bases in between. Germline-derived CDR1 and CDR2 are SGHDT and YYEEEE. The CDR3 sequence is CASSFPSAGQETQYF. The DNA for the CDR3 is TGTGCCAGCAGCTTCCCATCGGCAGGTCAAGAGACCCAGTACTTC.

This clonotype was recorded at least ten times. This chain links TRBV4-1 with TRBJ1-1, with 8 bases aligning to TRBD1. Germline lookup yields CDR1 MGHRA and CDR2 YSYEKL. The J segment lost 1 base and the V segment lost 4 bases, leaving 5 bases of the junction unmatched. The CDR3 contains 15 residues. The CDR3 coding sequence is TGCGCCAGCAGCCCCGGACAGGGACCGAACACTGAAGCTTTCTTT. It codes for CASSPGQGPNTEAFF.

This chain joins TRBV5-1 and TRBJ1-1; 9 nucleotides agree with TRBD1. The CDR3 is made up of 14 amino acids. Germline V gene data show CDR1 as SGHRS and CDR2 as YFSETQ. The V and J ends lost 4 bases and 6 bases, in that order; junction bases with no gene match: 7. The DNA of the CDR3 is TGCGCCAGCAGCCTAGGACAGGGGAGGGCTGAAGCTTTCTTT. It encodes CASSLGQGRAEAFF.

The chain has TRBV7-9 and TRBJ1-4; D is uncertain. Trimming removed 6 bases from V and 7 bases from J, with 15 bases in between. This CDR3 region has 14 residues. Germline V gene sequence: CDR1 SEHNR, CDR2 FQNEAQ (reference sequence). In nucleotides, the CDR3 is TGTGCCAGCAGGAGCCGGTACCTGAGTGAAAAACTGTTTTTT. This translates into CASRSRYLSEKLFF.

The table lists this clonotype with many counts. The chain has TRBV29-1 and TRBJ2-2, with 7 bases that match TRBD1. CDR1 is SQVTM and CDR2 is ANQGSEA in the germline V gene. The CDR3 consists of 15 residues. V gave up 4 bases and J gave up 4 bases; unmatched junction bases: 9. The CDR3 coding sequence is TGCAGCGTTGCGGGGACAGCTCAGGGCACCGGGGAGCTGTTTTTT. It is translated as CSVAGTAQGTGELFF.

This clonotype has a count of ten or more. The J gene is TRBJ2-1, the V gene TRBV20-1, with 8 bases lining up with TRBD2. V shed 6 bases and J 10 bases; nucleotides not matched to a gene: 8. The CDR3 extends over 12 amino acids. Germline V gives CDR1 DFQATT, CDR2 SNEGSKA (reference sequence). CDR3 nucleotides: TGCAGTGCCCCCCGGACTAGCCGAGAGCAGTTCTTC. It codes for CSAPRTSREQFF.

This clonotype came up a few times. The V gene is TRBV28, the J gene TRBJ2-7; TRBD2 aligns across 11 bases. Losses at the gene ends were 2 bases for V and 2 bases for J; bases not matched to a gene: 8. This CDR3 is 17 amino acids long. Per germline, CDR1 MDHEN and CDR2 SYDVKM. CDR3 sequence: CASSLSTLAGVAYEQYF. The CDR3 DNA is TGTGCCAGCAGTTTAAGCACACTAGCGGGGGTAGCCTACGAGCAGTACTTC.

This clonotype has at least ten counts. The genes are TRBV28 and TRBJ2-7, with D uncertain. This CDR3 has 16 residues. The V gene's germline CDR1 is MDHEN and CDR2 SYDVKM. The ends were cut back, 5 bases at V and 0 bases at J, with 17 bases in the middle. CDR3 bases: TGTGCCAGCAGTACCCACCTGCAGGCCAACTCCTACGAGCAGTACTTC. Amino acid sequence: CASSTHLQANSYEQYF.

This clonotype was counted many times. V is TRBV19 and J is TRBJ2-3; TRBD1 or TRBD2 may be the D gene (5 bases each). The CDR3 is 13 amino acids. Germline lookup yields CDR1 LNHDA and CDR2 SQIVND (reference sequence). The V and J ends lost 9 bases and 1 base respectively, with 11 bases between them. CDR3 in amino acids: CASNEGRTDTQYF. CDR3 bases: TGTGCCAGCAACGAGGGGCGCACAGATACGCAGTATTTT.

In this sample, this clonotype turned up many times. The gene calls are TRBV7-9 and TRBJ1-1, with a weak D call TRBD1 (6 bases). The CDR3 extends over 11 amino acids. V was clipped by 3 bases and J by 8 bases, with 7 bases between them. Germline V gene sequence: CDR1 SEHNR, CDR2 FQNEAQ (reference sequence). The CDR3 region is CASSFTGEAFF. The CDR3, as DNA: TGTGCCAGCAGCTTTACAGGGGAAGCTTTCTTT.